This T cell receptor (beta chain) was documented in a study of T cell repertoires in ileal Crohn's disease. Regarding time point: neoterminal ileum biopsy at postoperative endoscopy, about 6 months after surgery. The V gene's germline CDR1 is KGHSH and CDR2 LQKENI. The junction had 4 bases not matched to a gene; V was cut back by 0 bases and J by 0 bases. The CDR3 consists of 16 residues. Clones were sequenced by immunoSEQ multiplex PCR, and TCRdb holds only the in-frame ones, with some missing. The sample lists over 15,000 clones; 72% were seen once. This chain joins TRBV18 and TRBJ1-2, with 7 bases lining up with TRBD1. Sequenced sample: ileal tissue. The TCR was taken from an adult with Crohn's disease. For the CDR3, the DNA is TGTGCCAGCTCACCACCGAGGACAGGCCCTAACTATGGCTACACCTTC. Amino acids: CASSPPRTGPNYGYTF.